This is a list of T cell receptor beta chains from one sample in a study of radiotherapy plus CTLA-4 blockade in lung cancer. Measured with immunoSEQ multiplex PCR; TCRdb has only the in-frame clones, and not every one. The sample comprises 28,000 or so clones, roughly 80% of which are singletons, and roughly 7.4% rests with the top ten. Sequences were derived from peripheral blood, sampled from a patient treated with radiotherapy plus ipilimumab. The receptors derive from a human donor with non-small cell lung cancer who had stable disease on radiotherapy plus ipilimumab. Each CDR3 is given with its conserved first and last residue. D genes are given only for firm matches. Only some rows state a clone size, as once, few, many or a class for expanded clones.

TGTGCCAGCAGTCTAGACGTCAAAAACATTCAGTACTTC	CASSLDVKNIQYF	TRBV28	-	13	once	TRBJ2-4
TGCAGCGTTCGTCCCGACAGAGCGCCAGAGACCCAGTACTTC	CSVRPDRAPETQYF	TRBV29-1	-	14	-	TRBJ2-5
TGTGCCAGCAGTCGGCAGGGGTCGAACACTGAAGCTTTCTTT	CASSRQGSNTEAFF	TRBV2	-	14	-	TRBJ1-1
TGTGCCAGCAGGCCAGGTTCGACAGGGCGGTTCACCGGGGAGCTGTTTTTT	CASRPGSTGRFTGELFF	TRBV7-9	TRBD1	17	few	TRBJ2-2
TGTGCCAGTAGTAACTTACAGGGGGTCAATCAGCCCCAGCATTTT	CASSNLQGVNQPQHF	TRBV19	TRBD1	15	-	TRBJ1-5
TGTGCCAGCAGAAACCAAGTGGCAGGGTGGGATGAAGCTTTCTTT	CASRNQVAGWDEAFF	TRBV5-5	-	15	once	TRBJ1-1
TGTGCCAGTAGTTCGTTGGCTTACACAGATACGCAGTATTTT	CASSSLAYTDTQYF	TRBV19	-	14	-	TRBJ2-3
TGCGCCAGCAGTGAGAAAGGACGGGGGAACACTGAAGCTTTCTTT	CASSEKGRGNTEAFF	TRBV10-1	-	15	-	TRBJ1-1
TGTGCCTGGAAAACAGGGCCGGAAAGTTCACCCCTCCACTTT	CAWKTGPESSPLHF	TRBV30	-	14	-	TRBJ1-6
TGTGCCAGCAGCTCAGGGGCCCTTAACACTGAAGCTTTCTTT	CASSSGALNTEAFF	TRBV7-9	-	14	-	TRBJ1-1
TGTGCCAGCTCTTGGGGGGTCAGGGGTGACACTGAAGCTTTCTTT	CASSWGVRGDTEAFF	TRBV27	-	15	-	TRBJ1-1
TGTGCCATCAGCGAGGCGGGGGGCACAGATACGCAGTATTTT	CAISEAGGTDTQYF	TRBV10-3	TRBD2	14	-	TRBJ2-3
TGTGCCACCTTAATTAAGATGACATCGCAAGAGACCCAGTACTTC	CATLIKMTSQETQYF	TRBV2	-	15	-	TRBJ2-5
TGTGCCAGCAGCTTATTTCCAGGGAGCGAGCAGTACTTC	CASSLFPGSEQYF	TRBV7-2	-	13	few	TRBJ2-7
TGTGCCAGCAGTGACAAAAACCGGGAAGGGGGCACAGATACGCAGTATTTT	CASSDKNREGGTDTQYF	TRBV25-1	-	17	-	TRBJ2-3
TGTGCCAGTAGTATTTGGTCAGGGGATCAGCCCCAGCATTTT	CASSIWSGDQPQHF	TRBV19	-	14	-	TRBJ1-5
TGCAGTGCGACAGGGGTAGAGACCCAGTACTTC	CSATGVETQYF	TRBV20-1	TRBD1	11	-	TRBJ2-5
TGTGCCAGCAGTGAATGGGGCGCGGGGGGGTGCACCGGGGAGCTGTTTTTT	CASSEWGAGGCTGELFF	TRBV25-1	TRBD2	17	-	TRBJ2-2
TGTGCCAGCGGGGTTGGGACAGCCTATGGCTACACCTTC	CASGVGTAYGYTF	TRBV7-9	TRBD1	13	-	TRBJ1-2
TGTGCCAGCAGTTATTCTCGGGGATCTAACTATGGCTACACCTTC	CASSYSRGSNYGYTF	TRBV6-5	-	15	once	TRBJ1-2
TGTGCCAGCAGAGCGACAGGGTCGAACCGGGAGCTGTTTTTT	CASRATGSNRELFF	TRBV2	TRBD1	14	-	TRBJ2-2
TGTGCCAGCAGTGAATACAGACTGAACACTGAAGCTTTCTTT	CASSEYRLNTEAFF	TRBV6-1	-	14	-	TRBJ1-1
TGTGCCTGGAGTGTAAGGGTAGTGTTGGGAACTGAAGCTTTCTTT	CAWSVRVVLGTEAFF	TRBV30	-	15	-	TRBJ1-1
TGTGCCAGCAGCTTGGCCGAGGTACCTGAAGCTTTCTTT	CASSLAEVPEAFF	TRBV5-5	-	13	-	TRBJ1-1
TGTGCCAGCAGTTCGCGCCTAGGGGGGGCCCAGTACTTC	CASSSRLGGAQYF	TRBV6-1	-	13	-	TRBJ2-5
TGCGCCAGCAGCCAAGAGCTGGGGGCGGTCGACGAGCAGTACTTC	CASSQELGAVDEQYF	TRBV4-3	-	15	-	TRBJ2-7
TGTGCCAGCAGCGTAGAGGGGGTGAACACTGAAGCTTTCTTT	CASSVEGVNTEAFF	TRBV9	-	14	few	TRBJ1-1
TGTGCCAGCAGGGACAGGGAGACCGGGGAGCTGTTTTTT	CASRDRETGELFF	TRBV2	TRBD1	13	-	TRBJ2-2
TGTGCCAGCAGTTGGGCAGGGGGACCCGGGGAGCTGTTTTTT	CASSWAGGPGELFF	TRBV6-5	TRBD1	14	-	TRBJ2-2
TGTGCTAGTGGTTCGGCGGGACAGATTACTAACTATGGCTACACCTTC	CASGSAGQITNYGYTF	TRBV12-5	TRBD1	16	-	TRBJ1-2
TGTGCCAGCAGCCGACCGGACATTACAGATACGCAGTATTTT	CASSRPDITDTQYF	TRBV6-5	-	14	-	TRBJ2-3
TGTGCCAGCTCACACAGCTCGGGAGACACTGAAGCTTTCTTT	CASSHSSGDTEAFF	TRBV18	-	14	-	TRBJ1-1
TGTGCCAGCAGCTTGGGGCGGGGCCTACCAGAGACCCAGTACTTC	CASSLGRGLPETQYF	TRBV11-2	-	15	-	TRBJ2-5
TGTGCCAGCAGCCCACGGACTAGCGGGGGGCCACCCTCCTACGAGCAGTACTTC	CASSPRTSGGPPSYEQYF	TRBV7-9	TRBD2	18	few	TRBJ2-7
TGTGCCAGCAGCTTTGACAGGGGGGATCAGCCCCAGCATTTT	CASSFDRGDQPQHF	TRBV7-8	TRBD1	14	few	TRBJ1-5
TGTGCCAGCAGTTCGGTAGAGATGAACACTGAAGCTTTCTTT	CASSSVEMNTEAFF	TRBV6-9	-	14	-	TRBJ1-1
TGTGCCAGCAGGGGGGGACGGATAAACTATGGCTACACCTTC	CASRGGRINYGYTF	TRBV25-1	-	14	-	TRBJ1-2
TGCAGCGTTGGGACAACGTATGGCTACACCTTC	CSVGTTYGYTF	TRBV29-1	-	11	-	TRBJ1-2
TGTGCCAGCAGTGAGGACCGACGAAGGAATGGGCCCCTCCACTTT	CASSEDRRRNGPLHF	TRBV25-1	-	15	-	TRBJ1-6
TGCGCCAGCAGTGACGGGGGGTCCGGTGGCTACACCTTC	CASSDGGSGGYTF	TRBV10-1	-	13	-	TRBJ1-2
TGTGCCAGCTCACTAAACAGGGCTCGGGATTCACCCCTCCACTTT	CASSLNRARDSPLHF	TRBV18	-	15	-	TRBJ1-6
TGTGCCAGCAGTTACTCCATGGACATGTACGAGCAGTACTTC	CASSYSMDMYEQYF	TRBV6-5	-	14	-	TRBJ2-7
TGTGCCAGCAGCTTAGCGGGCGGGAGCAATCAGCCCCAGCATTTT	CASSLAGGSNQPQHF	TRBV7-2	-	15	-	TRBJ1-5
TGTGCCAGCAGCGTAGGGGACAAACTCACAGATACGCAGTATTTT	CASSVGDKLTDTQYF	TRBV9	-	15	once	TRBJ2-3
TGTGCCAGCAGTTACTTTGGCACTACCTACGAGCAGTACTTC	CASSYFGTTYEQYF	TRBV6-6	-	14	-	TRBJ2-7